The clone carrying this T cell receptor beta chain was recorded a few times. Its antigen is undetermined. These data belong to a study of Graves' ophthalmopathy and Graves' hyperthyroidism. The CDR3 is 15 residues long. Unmatched junction bases numbered 8, after V lost 6 bases and J lost 5 bases. Germline CDR1 is SGHRS and CDR2 is YFSETQ. Fresh peripheral blood (around 9.7 ml) yielded the PBMCs. The sequenced template was RNA, covering the TCR beta CDR3 region. Second-round multiplex PCR came after first-round RT-PCR with HTBI primers. TCRdb reanalysed the multiplex PCR reads using MiXCR and keeps one entry per CDR3 protein. The repertoire has nearly 400,000 distinct CDR3 sequences, around 18% of them found once; the top ten carry roughly 1.4%. Regarding the study as a whole: A 13-signature model separated ophthalmopathy from stable hyperthyroidism, about 90% sensitivity, just over 80% specificity. Most thyroid clonotypes expanded beyond 0.001 frequency were also found in blood.

The chain uses TRBV5-1 and TRBJ2-5, with 12 bases matching TRBD1. Sequenced sample: peripheral blood. The source of this sequence is a woman between 18 and 29 years old with Graves' ophthalmopathy. The CDR3 is CASTHRDRGRETQYF. The CDR3 DNA follows: TGCGCCAGCACCCACCGGGACAGGGGGCGGGAGACCCAGTACTTC.